A single sample is the source of the 28 T cell receptor beta chains below, sequenced in a study of CD8 T cells in ankylosing spondylitis. Via MiXCR, TCRdb re-called the 5' RACE reads, giving one row per CDR3 protein. The repertoire includes approximately 100,000 distinct CDR3 sequences, approximately 25% of them detected once, and around 12% sits in the top ten. The sample taken for sequencing was synovial fluid, either unsorted or a sorted T cell fraction (not recorded which). The receptors were gathered from a male donor with ankylosing spondylitis.

The chain recombines TRBV7-8 with TRBJ2-5; 13 bases are a match to TRBD2. Germline CDR1 reads SGHVS; CDR2 reads FQNEAQ. The CDR3 length is 15 residues. With 3 bases clipped from V and 8 bases from J, the junction kept 6 bases outside the gene matches. CDR3 coding DNA: TGTGCCAGCAGCTTTAAGGGACTAGCGGGAAAAACCCAGTACTTC. Translated, it gives CASSFKGLAGKTQYF.

The chain carries TRBV20-1 and TRBJ2-5, with 7 bases identical to TRBD2. The germline gives CDR1 DFQATT, CDR2 SNEGSKA (reference sequence). V gave up 5 bases and J gave up 9 bases; unmatched junction bases: 12. The CDR3 length is 13 residues. The CDR3 here is CSAQYGTIPSQYF. Written as DNA, the CDR3 is TGCAGTGCTCAATACGGGACTATTCCGTCCCAGTACTTC.

The sample holds a few counts of this clonotype. The chain recombines TRBV7-8 with TRBJ1-6; D gene uncertain. The CDR3 totals 13 residues. CDR1 SGHVS and CDR2 FQNEAQ come from the germline V gene. V was clipped by 2 bases and J by 11 bases, with 10 bases between them. In nucleotides, the CDR3 is TGTGCCAGCAGCTTACGCGACATTACACCCCTCCACTTT. It is translated as CASSLRDITPLHF.

This clonotype was seen a few times. This chain uses TRBV7-2 with TRBJ2-6, with D perhaps TRBD2 (5 bases). The CDR3 runs 16 residues. Germline V CDR1 and CDR2: SGHTA, FQGNSA. V dropped 5 bases and J dropped 4 bases, with 15 bases sitting between them. The CDR3 region has the DNA TGTGCCAGCAGCCCACCCGAGGGCAGCGGGGCCAACGTCCTGACTTTC. This codes for CASSPPEGSGANVLTF.

The gene calls are TRBV6-1 and TRBJ2-7; possibly TRBD1 or TRBD2 for D (5 bases each). V was trimmed by 2 bases and J by 4 bases, leaving 12 bases between them. The germline CDR1 and CDR2 sequences are MNHNS and SASEGT. This CDR3 contains 14 residues. CDR3 nucleotides: TGTGCCAGCAGTGAATCTGGGGGTAATTACGAGCAGTACGTC. Translating gives CASSESGGNYEQYV.

This clonotype occurred a few times. This sequence joins TRBV5-1 and TRBJ1-1; D ambiguous. Germline assignment: CDR1 SGHRS and CDR2 YFSETQ. CDR3 length equals 13 residues. Deletions cut 5 bases from V and 1 base from J, with 9 bases between. This chain's CDR3 is CASRMSWNTEAFF. CDR3 bases: TGCGCCAGCAGGATGTCATGGAACACTGAAGCTTTCTTT. The variable domain in full, with the rest retrieved from reference TRBV5-1 and TRBJ1-1, is KAGVTQTPRYLIKTRGQQVTLSCSPISGHRSVSWYQQTPGQGLQFLFEYFSETQRNKGNFPGRFSGRQFSNSRSEMNVSTLELGDSALYLCASRMSWNTEAFFGQGTRLTVV.

The chain uses TRBV29-1 and TRBJ1-1; possible D gene TRBD1, 5 bases. V dropped 4 bases and J dropped 2 bases, with 20 bases sitting between them. Germline V CDR1 and CDR2: SQVTM, ANQGSEA. This CDR3 comprises 16 residues. CDR3 sequence reads: CSVGPRLTRGNTEAFF. In DNA form, the CDR3 reads TGCAGCGTTGGGCCGAGATTGACAAGGGGTAACACTGAAGCTTTCTTT. Drawing the rest from reference TRBV29-1 and TRBJ1-1, the complete variable domain is SAVISQKPSRDICQRGTSLTIQCQVDSQVTMMFWYRQQPGQSLTLIATANQGSEATYESGFVIDKFPISRPNLTFSTLTVSNMSPEDSSIYLCSVGPRLTRGNTEAFFGQGTRLTVV.

The rearrangement joins TRBV11-3 to TRBJ2-1; the D gene could be TRBD1 or TRBD2 (6 bases each). The CDR3 extends over 15 amino acids. Germline values: CDR1 SGHNT, CDR2 YENEEA. V dropped 2 bases and J dropped 5 bases, with 13 bases sitting between them. CDR3 DNA: TGTGCCAGCAGCTTAACCGGGGGCCCGCACAATGAGCAGTTCTTC. This translates into CASSLTGGPHNEQFF.

This clonotype was picked up many times. The V gene is TRBV19, the J gene TRBJ1-1; D is unclear. Trimming stripped 9 bases from V and 2 bases from J, with 10 bases between. The V gene's germline CDR1 is LNHDA and CDR2 SQIVND (reference sequence). The CDR3 loop spans 12 amino acids. The CDR3 loop is CASSYRNTEAFF. The CDR3 DNA sequence: TGTGCCAGCAGTTACCGTAACACTGAAGCTTTCTTT.

The chain employs TRBV18 and TRBJ2-5, with no clear D. Trimming took off 6 bases at V and 3 bases at J, with 11 bases between the two ends. The CDR3 spans 13 residues. Germline assignment: CDR1 KGHSH and CDR2 LQKENI. CDR3 DNA: TGTGCCAGCTCCATTCGGAGAGAAGAGACCCAGTACTTC. Translation gives CASSIRREETQYF.

This clonotype was found once. The rearrangement links TRBV7-8 to TRBJ2-7; D remains unclear. The V gene lost 1 base and the J gene lost 5 bases, with 9 bases spanning the gap. The CDR3 runs 13 residues. CDR1 is SGHVS, CDR2 FQNEAQ, per germline. The CDR3 sequence is CASSLGHRDEQYF. The CDR3 coding sequence is TGTGCCAGCAGCTTAGGACACCGGGACGAGCAGTACTTC. Full variable domain (missing parts from reference TRBV7-8 and TRBJ2-7): GAGVSQSPRYKVAKRGQDVALRCDPISGHVSLFWYQQALGQGPEFLTYFQNEAQLDKSGLPSDRFFAERPEGSVSTLKIQRTQQEDSAVYLCASSLGHRDEQYFGPGTRLTVT.

The chain carries TRBV29-1 and TRBJ1-1, with D tentatively TRBD1 (5 bases). V shed 7 bases and J shed 7 bases, with 19 bases lying between them. The V gene's germline CDR1 is SQVTM and CDR2 ANQGSEA. The CDR3 has 13 residues. CDR3 sequence reads: CSARQGVVNEAFF. As DNA, the CDR3 is TGCAGCGCGAGGCAGGGAGTAGTTAATGAAGCTTTCTTT.

This clonotype appeared many times. The gene calls are TRBV4-2 and TRBJ1-3, with D unclear. CDR3 size: 15 residues. The germline gives CDR1 LGHNA, CDR2 YNFKEQ. Trimming took off 3 bases at V and 0 bases at J, with 9 bases between the two ends. DNA for the CDR3: TGTGCCAGCAGCCAGGCGGCTGCCTCTGGAAACACCATATATTTT. Its protein is CASSQAAASGNTIYF.

This clonotype has more than one count but fewer than ten. The V call is TRBV19, the J call TRBJ2-5, with TRBD1 matching 7 bases. Germline V gives CDR1 LNHDA, CDR2 SQIVND (reference sequence). CDR3 size: 14 residues. V shed 4 bases, J shed 4 bases, and the junction held 6 bases outside the gene matches. The CDR3: CASSTTGAAETQYF. The CDR3 DNA sequence: TGTGCCAGTAGTACAACAGGGGCGGCAGAGACCCAGTACTTC.

This clonotype was seen more than once but under ten times. The genes are TRBV11-3 and TRBJ1-1; D ambiguous. Germline assignment: CDR1 SGHNT and CDR2 YENEEA. V lost 2 bases, J lost 0 bases, and 10 bases lay in between. CDR3 length: 15 amino acids. The CDR3 here is CASSLRSGVNTEAFF. The DNA for the CDR3 is TGTGCCAGCAGCTTAAGGAGCGGCGTGAACACTGAAGCTTTCTTT.

This clonotype was recorded a few times. The chain employs TRBV27 and TRBJ1-1; D call uncertain. Germline V gives CDR1 MNHEY, CDR2 SMNVEV (reference sequence). The V and J ends lost 4 bases and 0 bases respectively, with 12 bases between them. The CDR3 has 15 amino acids. CDR3 DNA: TGTGCCAGCAGTTCGCCCGCCGGGATGAACACTGAAGCTTTCTTT. It specifies CASSSPAGMNTEAFF.

The chain carries TRBV12-3 or TRBV12-4 and TRBJ1-5, with a weak D call TRBD1 (5 bases). The CDR3 is 14 amino acids. V lost 7 bases and J lost 1, with 11 bases in between. This chain's CDR3 is CASTRGGSNQPQHF. The CDR3 nucleotides are TGTGCCAGCACCCGTGGGGGAAGCAATCAGCCCCAGCATTTT.

The V call is TRBV5-1, the J call TRBJ2-4, with 9 bases fitting TRBD1. There are 16 residues in the CDR3. The J segment lost 3 bases and the V segment lost 4 bases, leaving 8 bases of the junction unmatched. Germline CDR1 and CDR2: SGHRS and YFSETQ. In DNA, the CDR3 is TGCGCCAGCAGCCCAAGGGACAGGGAGGGCAAAAACATTCAGTACTTC. This translates into CASSPRDREGKNIQYF.

This clonotype was observed a few times. J is TRBJ2-7 and V is TRBV25-1, with 9 positions matching TRBD2. The germline V gene has CDR1 MGHDK and CDR2 SYGVNS. The CDR3 extends over 14 amino acids. Losses at the gene ends were 8 bases for V and 6 bases for J; bases not matched to a gene: 11. The CDR3 here is CASGPGLASSEQYF. The CDR3 DNA reads TGTGCCAGCGGACCCGGACTAGCGAGTAGCGAGCAGTACTTC.

The J gene is TRBJ2-3, the V gene TRBV7-2, with D perhaps TRBD1 (5 bases). Trimming removed 6 bases from V and 0 bases from J, with 13 bases in between. The CDR3 contains 15 residues. Germline CDR1 is SGHTA and CDR2 is FQGNSA. CDR3 sequence (DNA): TGTGCCAGCAGACCCGGACATACCAGCACAGATACGCAGTATTTT. The encoded protein is CASRPGHTSTDTQYF.

The chain employs TRBV30 and TRBJ2-5; tentative D call: TRBD2 (6 bases). V was shortened by 2 bases and J by 4 bases, with 11 bases between the two germline ends. Per the germline V gene, CDR1 is GTSNPN and CDR2 is SVGIG (reference sequence). CDR3 size: 13 residues. CDR3: CAWSRRAGETQYF. In nucleotides, the CDR3 is TGTGCCTGGAGTAGGAGGGCCGGAGAGACCCAGTACTTC.

This clonotype showed up just a few times. The genes are TRBV27 and TRBJ2-1; TRBD1 aligns across 9 bases. Germline-derived CDR1 and CDR2 are MNHEY and SMNVEV (reference sequence). The J segment lost 9 bases and the V segment lost 3 bases, leaving 9 bases of the junction unmatched. CDR3 length equals 15 residues. This chain's CDR3 is CASSLVQGASGEQFF. CDR3 nucleotides: TGTGCCAGCAGTTTGGTACAGGGGGCGTCGGGTGAGCAGTTCTTC.

There are a few counts of this clonotype. The V and J genes are TRBV5-6 and TRBJ2-1; 9 bases are a match to TRBD1. With 0 bases clipped from V and 8 bases from J, the junction kept 9 bases outside the gene matches. CDR3 length equals 16 residues. Germline lookup yields CDR1 SGHDT and CDR2 YYEEEE. Here the CDR3 reads CASSLATGGYLDEQFF. Written as DNA, the CDR3 is TGTGCCAGCAGCTTGGCGACAGGGGGATATCTCGATGAGCAGTTCTTC.

V gene TRBV19 combines with J gene TRBJ1-2; no definite D call. V lost 5 bases, J lost 5 bases, and 9 bases lay in between. In germline, CDR1 is LNHDA, CDR2 SQIVND (reference sequence). There are 12 residues in the CDR3. CDR3 DNA sequence: TGTGCCAGTAGTTTCCAGTCTTATGGCTACACCTTC. It specifies CASSFQSYGYTF.

This clonotype was seen at least ten times. V is TRBV20-1 and J is TRBJ2-5; D is uncertain. Trimming removed 0 bases from V and 5 bases from J, with 10 bases in between. The germline V gene has CDR1 DFQATT and CDR2 SNEGSKA (reference sequence). This CDR3 is 13 amino acids long. CDR3 coding DNA: TGCAGTGCTAGAGATCGGCTTGGGGAGACCCAGTACTTC. Translated, it gives CSARDRLGETQYF.

In this sample, this clonotype turned up a few times. This chain links TRBV7-8 with TRBJ2-1; 8 nucleotides agree with TRBD1. Germline-derived CDR1 and CDR2 are SGHVS and FQNEAQ. The ends lost 5 bases at V and 5 bases at J; junction bases unmatched: 8. The CDR3 covers 15 residues. DNA of the CDR3: TGTGCCAGCAGCGATGACAGGGGCTGGGACAATGAGCAGTTCTTC. This translates into CASSDDRGWDNEQFF. The full variable domain, with the rest looked up from reference TRBV7-8 and TRBJ2-1, is GAGVSQSPRYKVAKRGQDVALRCDPISGHVSLFWYQQALGQGPEFLTYFQNEAQLDKSGLPSDRFFAERPEGSVSTLKIQRTQQEDSAVYLCASSDDRGWDNEQFFGPGTRLTVL.

This clonotype appeared a few times. This rearrangement joins TRBV7-2 to TRBJ2-1; 11 nucleotides line up with TRBD2. After removal of 8 bases from V and 0 bases from J, the junction contained 0 bases not matched to a gene. This CDR3 is 14 amino acids long. Germline values: CDR1 SGHTA, CDR2 FQGNSA. The DNA for the CDR3 is TGTGCCAGCCTAGCGGGAGGCTCCTACAATGAGCAGTTCTTC. Translating gives CASLAGGSYNEQFF.

This chain uses TRBV28 with TRBJ1-4; TRBD1 is a possible D gene (5 bases). The germline gives CDR1 MDHEN, CDR2 SYDVKM. This CDR3 region has 13 residues. Trimming cost V 6 bases and J 4 bases, with 9 bases left between them. CDR3 nucleotide sequence: TGTGCCAGCAGCAGGGAACGTAATGAAAAACTGTTTTTT. This codes for CASSRERNEKLFF.